The 2 T cell receptor beta chains listed next were all sequenced from one sample in a study of T-cell reconstitution after alpha-beta-depleted transplantation in children. Unique molecular identifiers tagged the TCRbeta library. TCRdb redid the calling of the PCR reads with MiXCR, one entry per CDR3 protein. In the table there are 800,000 to 1,000,000 distinct CDR3 sequences, 25% to 35% of which are singletons. This specimen was PBMCs, mostly from graft donor cells, taken 360 days after TCRalphabeta/CD19-depleted stem cell transplant. The receptors here all came from a boy under two years old who had a stem cell transplant for SCID, so the T cells may come from the graft donor.

This clonotype showed up just a few times. This rearrangement joins TRBV21-1 to TRBJ2-2; the DNA was not used to check the table's D call, TRBD1. TRBV21-1 is deemed a pseudogene. This CDR3 contains 16 residues. CDR3 coding DNA: TGTGCCAGCAGCAGGAAGAAGGACACCCGCGACGGGGAGCTGTTTTTT. Protein sequence: CASSRKKDTRDGELFF.

The CDR3 is CASSTSTGPVQETQYF. The CDR3 DNA reads TGTGCCAGCAGTACATCGACAGGTCCCGTCCAAGAGACCCAGTACTTC. V is TRBV28 and J is TRBJ2-5; D is possibly TRBD1 (6 bases). The V end lost 5 bases, the J end lost 1 base, and 17 bases lay between the germline ends. Per germline, CDR1 MDHEN and CDR2 SYDVKM. This CDR3 contains 16 residues.